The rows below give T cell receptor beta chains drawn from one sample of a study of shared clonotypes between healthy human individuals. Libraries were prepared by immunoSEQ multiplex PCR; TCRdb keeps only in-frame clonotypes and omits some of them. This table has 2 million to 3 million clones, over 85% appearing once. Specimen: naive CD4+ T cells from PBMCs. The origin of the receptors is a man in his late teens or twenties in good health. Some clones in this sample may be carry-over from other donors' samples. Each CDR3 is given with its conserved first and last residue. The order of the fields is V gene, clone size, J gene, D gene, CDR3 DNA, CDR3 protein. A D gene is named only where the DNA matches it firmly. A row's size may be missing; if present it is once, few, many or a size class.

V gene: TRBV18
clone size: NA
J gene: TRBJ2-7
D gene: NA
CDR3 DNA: TGTGCCAGCTCACCGAGGGGGGCTGCCCCGGAACGGTCCTACGAGCAGTACTTC
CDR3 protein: CASSPRGAAPERSYEQYF

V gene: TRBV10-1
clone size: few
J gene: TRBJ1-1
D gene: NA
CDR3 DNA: TGCGCCAGCAGGGCAGGAACGAACACTGAAGCTTTCTTT
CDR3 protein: CASRAGTNTEAFF

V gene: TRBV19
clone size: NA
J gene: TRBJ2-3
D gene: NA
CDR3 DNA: TGTGCCAGTAGCCGGACTTCAGATACGCAGTATTTT
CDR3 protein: CASSRTSDTQYF

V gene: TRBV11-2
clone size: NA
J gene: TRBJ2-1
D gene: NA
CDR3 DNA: TGTGCCAGCAGCTTGCGGCGGGAACTCTCCTACAATGAGCAGTTCTTC
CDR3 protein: CASSLRRELSYNEQFF

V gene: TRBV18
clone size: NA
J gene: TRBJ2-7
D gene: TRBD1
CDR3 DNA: TGTGCCAGCTCCTTTACCGGGACAGGGGACTACGAGCAGTACTTC
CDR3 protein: CASSFTGTGDYEQYF

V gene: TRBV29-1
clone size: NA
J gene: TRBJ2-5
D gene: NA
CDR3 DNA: TGCAGCGTTGGAATCTCGGGAGCCCCCTTTCAAGAGACCCAGTACTTC
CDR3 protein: CSVGISGAPFQETQYF

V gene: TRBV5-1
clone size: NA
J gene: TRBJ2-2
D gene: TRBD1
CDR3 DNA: TGCGCCAGCAGCTGGGGGACAGGGGTCGGGGAGCTGTTTTTT
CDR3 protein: CASSWGTGVGELFF

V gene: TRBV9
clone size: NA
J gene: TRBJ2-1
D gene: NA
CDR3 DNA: TGTGCCAGCAGCGCCGGGACTTTTGATTCCTACAATGAGCAGTTCTTC
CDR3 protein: CASSAGTFDSYNEQFF

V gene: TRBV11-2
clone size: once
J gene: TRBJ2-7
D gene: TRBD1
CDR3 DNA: TGTGCCAGCAGCGGGGACAGGGGCGAGCAGTACTTC
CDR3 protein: CASSGDRGEQYF

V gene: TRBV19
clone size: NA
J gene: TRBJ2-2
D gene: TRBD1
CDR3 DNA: TGTGCCAGTTCCTCCGGACAGGGATCCAACACCGGGGAGCTGTTTTTT
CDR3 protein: CASSSGQGSNTGELFF

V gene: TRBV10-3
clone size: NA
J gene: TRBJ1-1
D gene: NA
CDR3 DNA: TGTGCCATCAGTGCCAAGAACACTGAAGCTTTCTTT
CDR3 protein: CAISAKNTEAFF

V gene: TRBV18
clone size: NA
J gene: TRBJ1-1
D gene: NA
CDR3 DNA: TGTGCCAGCTCTCTTACACAGAACACTGAAGCTTTCTTT
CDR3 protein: CASSLTQNTEAFF

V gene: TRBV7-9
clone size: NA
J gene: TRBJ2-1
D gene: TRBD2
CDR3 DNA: TGTGCCAGCAGCTCCCCGAGGGGCGGGAGGGGACATGAGCAGTTCTTC
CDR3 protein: CASSSPRGGRGHEQFF

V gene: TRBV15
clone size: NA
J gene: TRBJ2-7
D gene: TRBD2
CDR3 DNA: TGTGCCACCAGCAGAGGAGATCTAGCGGGAGATCCTGGTGAGCAGTACTTC
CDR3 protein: CATSRGDLAGDPGEQYF

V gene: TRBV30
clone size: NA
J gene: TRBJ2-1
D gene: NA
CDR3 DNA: TGTGCCTTATCTCCCCATGAGCAGTTCTTC
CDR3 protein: CALSPHEQFF

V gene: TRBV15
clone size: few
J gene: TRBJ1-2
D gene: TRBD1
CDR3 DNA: TGTGCCACCAGCCGCCGGGACAGGCGTGTAGAAGGCTACACCTTC
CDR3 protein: CATSRRDRRVEGYTF

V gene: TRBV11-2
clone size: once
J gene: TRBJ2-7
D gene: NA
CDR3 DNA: TGTGCCAGCAGCTTTTCCGCCTACGAGCAGTACTTC
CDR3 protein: CASSFSAYEQYF

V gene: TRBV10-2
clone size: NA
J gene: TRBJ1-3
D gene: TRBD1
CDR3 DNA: TGCGCCAGCAGTGAGCGACAGGGGCTTGGAAACACCATATATTTT
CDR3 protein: CASSERQGLGNTIYF

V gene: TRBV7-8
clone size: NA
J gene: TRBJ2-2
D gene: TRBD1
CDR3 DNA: TGTGCCAGCAGCTTAGTTCGGACAGGGGAGACCGGGGAGCTGTTTTTT
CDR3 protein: CASSLVRTGETGELFF

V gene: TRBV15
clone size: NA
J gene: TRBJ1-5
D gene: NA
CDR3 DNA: TGTGCCACCAGCGACCAACACCGGGACACCTATCAGCCCCAGCATTTT
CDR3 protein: CATSDQHRDTYQPQHF

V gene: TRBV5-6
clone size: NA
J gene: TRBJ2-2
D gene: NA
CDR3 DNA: TGTGCCAGCAGCACGGGAGGGACAGGGAGAACCGGGGAGCTGTTTTTT
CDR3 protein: CASSTGGTGRTGELFF

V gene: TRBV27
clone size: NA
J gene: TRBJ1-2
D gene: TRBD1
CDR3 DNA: TGTGCCAGCAGTTTATCAAGGGGCTGGGGCAGGGGGCGCGGTGGCTACACCTTC
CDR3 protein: CASSLSRGWGRGRGGYTF

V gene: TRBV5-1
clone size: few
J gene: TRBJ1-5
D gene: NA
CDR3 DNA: TGCGCCAGCAGCAAAGATAGCAATCAGCCCCAGCATTTT
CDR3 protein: CASSKDSNQPQHF

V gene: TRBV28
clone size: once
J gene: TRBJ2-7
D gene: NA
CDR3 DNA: TGTGCCAGCATTCGGTCGCCCGGGGCCCGCTCCTACGAGCAGTACTTC
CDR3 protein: CASIRSPGARSYEQYF

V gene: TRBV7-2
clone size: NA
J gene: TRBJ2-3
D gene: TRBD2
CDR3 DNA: TGTGCCAGCAGCTTAGGCCTCGGGGCTAGCGGGGGCCCTGATACGCAGTATTTT
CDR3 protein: CASSLGLGASGGPDTQYF

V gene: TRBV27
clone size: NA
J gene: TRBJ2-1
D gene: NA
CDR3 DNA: TGTGCCAGCAGTTTACGAGAACGTAACTACAATGAGCAGTTCTTC
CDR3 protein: CASSLRERNYNEQFF

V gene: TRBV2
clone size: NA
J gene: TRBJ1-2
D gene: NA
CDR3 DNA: TGTGCCAGCAGTCCCGTGTGGGCTGGCTACACCTTC
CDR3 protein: CASSPVWAGYTF

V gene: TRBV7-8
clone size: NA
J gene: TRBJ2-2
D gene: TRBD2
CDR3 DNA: TGTGCCAGCAGCCCCAGGAGTCTAGCGGGAGGGGAGGCCGGGGAGCTGTTTTTT
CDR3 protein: CASSPRSLAGGEAGELFF

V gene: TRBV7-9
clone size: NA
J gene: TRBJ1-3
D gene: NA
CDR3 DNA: TGTGCCAGCAGCCACTCGGTTTACGGAAACACCATATATTTT
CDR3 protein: CASSHSVYGNTIYF

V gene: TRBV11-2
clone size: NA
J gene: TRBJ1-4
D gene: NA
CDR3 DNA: TGTGCCAGCAGCCCCCCGGGGGTGACTAATGAAAAACTGTTTTTT
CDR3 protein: CASSPPGVTNEKLFF

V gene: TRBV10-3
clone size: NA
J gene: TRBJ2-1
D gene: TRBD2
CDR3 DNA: TGTGCCATCAGTGCTCGTCTAGCGGGAGGAGATGAGCAGTTCTTC
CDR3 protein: CAISARLAGGDEQFF

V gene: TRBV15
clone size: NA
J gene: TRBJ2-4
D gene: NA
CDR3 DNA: TGTGCCACCAGCACCGGGACGGAAAACATTCAGTACTTC
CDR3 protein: CATSTGTENIQYF

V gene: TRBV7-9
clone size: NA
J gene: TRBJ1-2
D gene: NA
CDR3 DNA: TGTGCCAGCAGCCCTGCCCCTACTAACTATGGCTACACCTTC
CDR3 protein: CASSPAPTNYGYTF

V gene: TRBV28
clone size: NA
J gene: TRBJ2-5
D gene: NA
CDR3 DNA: TGTGCCAGTCAGAAAGTTGAGACCCAGTACTTC
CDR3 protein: CASQKVETQYF

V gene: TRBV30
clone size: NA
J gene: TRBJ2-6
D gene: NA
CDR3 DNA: TGTGCCTGGAGTATGGTCAGAGACAGCTCTGGGGCCAACGTCCTGACTTTC
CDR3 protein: CAWSMVRDSSGANVLTF

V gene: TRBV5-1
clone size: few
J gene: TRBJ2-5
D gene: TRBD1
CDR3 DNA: TGCGCCAGCAGCTTAGGGACAGGGGTAGAGACCCAGTACTTC
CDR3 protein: CASSLGTGVETQYF

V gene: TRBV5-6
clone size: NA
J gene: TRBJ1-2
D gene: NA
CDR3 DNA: TGTGCCAGCAGCTTGGGAGGCAGGGAGAGTGGCTACACCTTC
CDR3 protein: CASSLGGRESGYTF

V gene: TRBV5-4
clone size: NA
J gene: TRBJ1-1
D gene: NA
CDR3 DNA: TGTGCCAGCAGCTTGTCTAGGGACACTGAAGCTTTCTTT
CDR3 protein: CASSLSRDTEAFF

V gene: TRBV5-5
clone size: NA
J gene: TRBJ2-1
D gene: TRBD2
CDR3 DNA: TGTGCCAGCAGCGGGACTAGCGGCTCCTACAATGAGCAGTTCTTC
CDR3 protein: CASSGTSGSYNEQFF

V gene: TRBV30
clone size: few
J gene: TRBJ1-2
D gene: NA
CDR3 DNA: TGTGCCTGGGACTCGGGGCGGGGTGGCTACACCTTC
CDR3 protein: CAWDSGRGGYTF

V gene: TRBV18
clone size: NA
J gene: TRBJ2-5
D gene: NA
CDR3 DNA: TGTGCCAGCTCACCAATGGCCCGCAGAGAGACCCAGTACTTC
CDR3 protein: CASSPMARRETQYF

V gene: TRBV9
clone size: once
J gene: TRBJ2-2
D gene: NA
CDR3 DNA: TGTGCCAGCAGCGTAATGGGGTGGCGGAACACCGGGGAGCTGTTTTTT
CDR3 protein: CASSVMGWRNTGELFF

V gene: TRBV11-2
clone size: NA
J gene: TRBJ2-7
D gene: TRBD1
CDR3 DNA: TGTGCCAGCAGCCGCTTTGGACAGGGATTCTACGAGCAGTACTTC
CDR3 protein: CASSRFGQGFYEQYF

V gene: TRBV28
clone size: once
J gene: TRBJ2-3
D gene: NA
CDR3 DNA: TGTGCCAGCAGTTTACAAGCAGATACGCAGTATTTT
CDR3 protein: CASSLQADTQYF

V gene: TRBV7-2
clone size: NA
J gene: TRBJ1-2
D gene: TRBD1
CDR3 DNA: TGTGCCAGCAGCACGGGACAGGGGTCCGCTAACTATGGCTACACCTTC
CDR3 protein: CASSTGQGSANYGYTF